This T cell receptor beta chain was found in a study of cytomegalovirus exposure and HLA in healthy donors. 13 Jbeta primers and 60 Vbeta primers were used for the PCR. The method was immunoSEQ multiplex PCR; TCRdb's version includes in-frame clones alone and lacks a portion of them. The sample comprises some 170,000 clones, nearly 80% of which are singletons, and about 3.1% rests with the top ten. The length of the CDR3 is 14 residues. The V segment lost 6 bases and the J segment 5 bases; nucleotides outside the gene matches: 7. Germline V lookup: CDR1 SNHLY, CDR2 FYNNEI. Whole-study findings and limits: High sensitivity and specificity were reportedly achieved when the classifier diagnosed cytomegalovirus status. There were 150 to 200 TCR beta chains listed as cytomegalovirus-associated. Later analysis indicated greater clonal expansion among HLA-associated TCR beta chains than among equally common other chains. An assumption of roughly uniform sequencing depth across donors underlay the presence/absence analyses.

Comment on this clone: Its antigen remains unidentified.

The specimen sequenced was PBMCs. The clonotype comes from a female donor in good health and CMV-seronegative. This chain connects TRBV2 to TRBJ2-5, with 9 bases aligning to TRBD1. The CDR3 region has the DNA TGTGCCAGCAGCCGGACAGGGGATGGGGAGACCCAGTACTTC. Amino acids: CASSRTGDGETQYF.